This T cell receptor beta chain was documented in a study of blood T cell repertoires in COVID-19. In the study overall: The United States, Italy and Spain provided the acute and convalescent COVID-19 samples.

V was shortened by 3 bases and J by 2 bases, with 5 bases between the two germline ends. CDR3 length: 13 amino acids. Germline V lookup: CDR1 MRHNA, CDR2 SNTAGT. Only in-frame clones appear in the TCRdb table, and some are missing; sequencing was by immunoSEQ multiplex PCR. The sample gives tens of thousands of clones, around 84% of which show up once; 12% is in the top ten. This receptor was identified in a human donor in a cohort sampled during active COVID-19. This chain links TRBV6-4 with TRBJ1-5, with D maybe TRBD1 (5 bases). The sample was peripheral blood. DNA of the CDR3: TGTGCCAGCAGTGAACAGGGCAATCAGCCCCAGCATTTT. Encoded protein: CASSEQGNQPQHF.